The source of this TCR beta chain is a study of T cell repertoires in ileal Crohn's disease. Concerning this clone: Its matching antigen is unknown.

Time point in this sample: neoterminal ileum biopsy at postoperative endoscopy, about 6 months after surgery. Study-level results: Endoscopy was done a median around 6.4 months after surgery. Clonality above 26.8% at surgery always came with endoscopic recurrence. Mucosal expansions were suggested to be mainly CD8 T cells.

Germline assignment: CDR1 SGHVS and CDR2 FNYEAQ. CDR3 length equals 14 residues. V dropped 4 bases and J dropped 7 bases, with 11 bases sitting between them. Measured with immunoSEQ multiplex PCR; TCRdb has only the in-frame clones, and not every one. The sample contains thousands of clones, 70% to 85% of which appear only once. The sample consisted of ileal tissue. The receptor's source is an adult with Crohn's disease. The gene calls are TRBV7-6 and TRBJ1-6, with D possibly matching TRBD1 (5 bases). The CDR3 loop is CASSSLGGNSPLHF. CDR3 DNA: TGTGCCAGCAGCTCCCTGGGGGGGAATTCACCCCTCCACTTT.